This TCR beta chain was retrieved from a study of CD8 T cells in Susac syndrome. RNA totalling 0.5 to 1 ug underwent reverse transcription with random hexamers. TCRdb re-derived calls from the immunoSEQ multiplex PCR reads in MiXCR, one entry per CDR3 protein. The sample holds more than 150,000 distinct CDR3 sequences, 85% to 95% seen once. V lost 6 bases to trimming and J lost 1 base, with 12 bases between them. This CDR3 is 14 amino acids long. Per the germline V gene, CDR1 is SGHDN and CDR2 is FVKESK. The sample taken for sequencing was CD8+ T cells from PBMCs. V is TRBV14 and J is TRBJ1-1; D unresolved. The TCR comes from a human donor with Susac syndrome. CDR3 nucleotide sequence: TGTGCCAGCAGGGCGGGGATACCGAACACTGAAGCTTTCTTT. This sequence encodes CASRAGIPNTEAFF.